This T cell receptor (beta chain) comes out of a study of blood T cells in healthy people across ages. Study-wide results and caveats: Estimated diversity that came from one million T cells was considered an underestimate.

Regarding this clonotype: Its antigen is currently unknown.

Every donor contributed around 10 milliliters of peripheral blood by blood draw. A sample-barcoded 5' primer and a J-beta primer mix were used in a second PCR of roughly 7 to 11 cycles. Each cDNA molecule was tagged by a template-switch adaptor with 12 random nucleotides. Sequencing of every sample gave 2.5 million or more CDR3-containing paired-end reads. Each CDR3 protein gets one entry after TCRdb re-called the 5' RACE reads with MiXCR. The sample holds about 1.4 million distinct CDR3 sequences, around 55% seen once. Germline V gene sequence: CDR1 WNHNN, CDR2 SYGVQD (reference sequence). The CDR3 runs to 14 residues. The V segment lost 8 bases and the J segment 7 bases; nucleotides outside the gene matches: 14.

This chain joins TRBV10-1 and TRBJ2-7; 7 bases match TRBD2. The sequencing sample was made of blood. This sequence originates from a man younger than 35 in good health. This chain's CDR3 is CASRKRDGYNEQYF. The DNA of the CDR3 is TGCGCCAGCCGAAAGCGGGACGGGTACAATGAGCAGTACTTC.